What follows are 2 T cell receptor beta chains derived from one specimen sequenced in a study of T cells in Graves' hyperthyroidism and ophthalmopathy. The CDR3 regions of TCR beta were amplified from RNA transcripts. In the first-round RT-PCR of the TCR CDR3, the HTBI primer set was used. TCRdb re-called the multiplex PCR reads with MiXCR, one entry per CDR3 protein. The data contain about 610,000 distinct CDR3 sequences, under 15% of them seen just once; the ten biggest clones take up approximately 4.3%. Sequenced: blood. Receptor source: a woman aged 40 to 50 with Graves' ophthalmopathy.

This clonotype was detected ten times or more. The CDR3 region has the DNA TGTGCCAGAATGTCCAGCGGACAAGAGACCCAGTACTTC. This gives the protein CARMSSGQETQYF. V is TRBV2 and J is TRBJ2-5, with D perhaps matching TRBD2 (5 bases). Germline V gives CDR1 SNHLY, CDR2 FYNNEI. This CDR3 has 13 amino acids. Trimming took off 9 bases at V and 2 bases at J, with 13 bases between the two ends.

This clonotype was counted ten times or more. The CDR3: CASSEGAGIIANTGELFF. The CDR3, as DNA: TGTGCCAGCAGTGAAGGGGCAGGGATTATTGCGAACACCGGGGAGCTGTTTTTT. The chain recombines TRBV2 with TRBJ2-2; tentatively, D is TRBD1 (5 bases). This CDR3 spans 18 amino acids. V lost 1 base and J lost 0, with 15 bases in between. From germline, CDR1 is SNHLY and CDR2 FYNNEI.